This T cell receptor (beta chain) was documented in a study of graft-versus-host responses after intestinal transplantation (dated by TCRdb to about 2021). As for the study more broadly: Recipients received multivisceral, liver-intestinal, or isolated intestinal transplants. Alloreactive clones were identified by sequencing pre-transplant mixed lymphocyte reaction products and comparing them with unstimulated pre-transplant donor and recipient T cells. The cohort enrolled roughly 25 intestinal transplant recipients including one retransplant, and 3 patients lacking pretransplant specimens were excluded. Donor T cell macrochimerism was defined as a peak of at least 4% donor T cells among recipient peripheral blood mononuclear cells. Instead of going to the commercial service, samples from a few later patients were sequenced in-house on an Illumina MiSeq and processed with MiXCR. Graft-versus-host and host-versus-graft alloreactive T cell clones were tracked in the graft, circulation and bone marrow after intestinal transplantation using bulk TCR-beta CDR3 sequencing. All recipients received anti-thymocyte globulin induction followed by maintenance tacrolimus and steroids for around 3 years. General study outcomes and caveats: Patients with donor T cell macrochimerism had high GvH to HvG T cell clonal ratios in their allografts. Peak levels of circulating GvH clones were associated with declines in HvG clones early after transplant. GvH clones were detected in recipient bone marrow, and some appeared earlier in ileal mucosa or blood, consistent with an intestinal mucosal origin. The conclusions were limited by the relatively low number and heterogeneity of the intestinal transplant patients.

V loses 6 bases, J loses 4 bases, and the germline ends lie 12 bases apart. The CDR3 numbers 13 residues from cysteine through phenylalanine. The sequence is cut down to CDR3 DNA, 39 bases in frame from base 1. From the germline V gene (reference sequence), CDR1 is PRHDT and CDR2 is FYEKMQ. The time point label on this specimen signifies: cells obtained before transplantation from donor or recipient. CD3+CD4+ and CD3+CD8+ populations were FACS-sorted from unstimulated pre-transplant donor and recipient cells taken from spleen or lymph nodes. As concerns this clone: Its antigen remains unidentified. No base quality values were provided; no much bigger clone lies one nucleotide off.

The library came from the immunoSEQ multiplex PCR assay. For most patients, genomic DNA was isolated using the Qiagen DNeasy Blood and Tissue Kit and was shipped frozen to Adaptive Biotechnologies for TCR sequencing. For most patients, high-throughput TCR-beta CDR3 sequencing of genomic DNA was performed by Adaptive Biotechnologies. The source study handled its data this way. TCR sequencing data were retrieved from Adaptive's ImmunoSEQ software for roughly 17 patients, whereas a few other patients were processed with MiXCR and VDJtools. CD4 versus CD8 sorting errors were corrected by removing sequences found in both subsets at a frequency ratio below 5:1. CDR3 nucleotide sequences shared between donor and recipient were removed because the origin of such sequences could not be assigned. At least 2-fold expansion over unstimulated cells and a minimum CFSE-low frequency of 0.002% (template counts) or 0.001% (read counts) were required for clones to be classified as alloreactive. Clones detected in sequenced pre-transplant spleen, lymph node, or MLR CFSE-low populations of the donor or recipient were defined as mappable. The cumulative frequency of alloreactive clones was calculated as a percentage of all sequences, weighted by copy number. In its TCRdb copy, this immuneACCESS table keeps in-frame sequences only and misses some clones. Where compared with another copy, unresolved V genes explain less than half of these, and the others have no known cause. The V and J calls and clone size come from that table; D and trimming were worked out from the DNA. This sample comprises tens of thousands of clones, approximately 84% of them detected only once. The ten largest clones capture 0.39% of the sample.

The chain links TRBV13 with TRBJ2-5; D gene: possibly TRBD2, on 7 matching bases. The sequence was collected from a human donor who was the organ donor for an intestinal transplant. The starting material was unstimulated CD4+ T cells sorted from spleen or lymph node cells, obtained before transplant. The CDR3 protein: CASSIGGAETQYF. The nucleotides read TGTGCCAGCAGTATAGGGGGGGCAGAGACCCAGTACTTC.